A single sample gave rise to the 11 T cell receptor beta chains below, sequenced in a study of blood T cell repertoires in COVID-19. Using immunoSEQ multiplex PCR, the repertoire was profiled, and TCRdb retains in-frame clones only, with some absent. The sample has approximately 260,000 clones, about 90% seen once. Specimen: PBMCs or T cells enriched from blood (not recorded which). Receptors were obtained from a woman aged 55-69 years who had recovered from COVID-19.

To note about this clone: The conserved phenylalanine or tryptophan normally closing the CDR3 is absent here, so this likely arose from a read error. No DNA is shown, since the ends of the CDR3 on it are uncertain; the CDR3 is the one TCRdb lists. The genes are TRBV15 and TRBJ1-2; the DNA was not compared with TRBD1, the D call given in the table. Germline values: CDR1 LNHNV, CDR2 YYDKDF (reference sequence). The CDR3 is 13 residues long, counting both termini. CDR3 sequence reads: CATSRDRGPGCLL.

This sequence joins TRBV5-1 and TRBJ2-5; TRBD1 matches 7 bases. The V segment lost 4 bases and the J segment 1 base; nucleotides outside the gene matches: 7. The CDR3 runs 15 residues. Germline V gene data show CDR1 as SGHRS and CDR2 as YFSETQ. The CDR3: CASSTLPGGQETQYF. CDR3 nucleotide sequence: TGCGCCAGCAGCACCCTCCCAGGGGGCCAAGAGACCCAGTACTTC.

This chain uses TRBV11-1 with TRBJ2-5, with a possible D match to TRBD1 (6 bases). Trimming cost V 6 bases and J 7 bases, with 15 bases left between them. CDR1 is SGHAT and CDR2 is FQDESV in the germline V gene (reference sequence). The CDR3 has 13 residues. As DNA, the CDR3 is TGTGCCAGCAGGGGGGCAGGGAAAGTGACCCAGTACTTC. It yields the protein CASRGAGKVTQYF.

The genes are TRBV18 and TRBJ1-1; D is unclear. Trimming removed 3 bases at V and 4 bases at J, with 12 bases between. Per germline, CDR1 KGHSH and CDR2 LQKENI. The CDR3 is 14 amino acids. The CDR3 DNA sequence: TGTGCCAGCTCACCCCCCGCCGGGGTCACTGAAGCTTTCTTT. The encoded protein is CASSPPAGVTEAFF.

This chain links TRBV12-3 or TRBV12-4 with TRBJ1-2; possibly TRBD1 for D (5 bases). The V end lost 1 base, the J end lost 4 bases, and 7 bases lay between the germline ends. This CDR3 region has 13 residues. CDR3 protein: CASSLVDSYGYTF. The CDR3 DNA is TGTGCCAGCAGTTTAGTCGACAGCTATGGCTACACCTTC.

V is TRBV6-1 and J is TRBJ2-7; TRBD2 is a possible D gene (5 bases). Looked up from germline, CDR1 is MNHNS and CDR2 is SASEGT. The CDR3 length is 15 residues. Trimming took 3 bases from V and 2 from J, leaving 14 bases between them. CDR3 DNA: TGTGCCAGCAGTGATCCGAGGGCCCTCACCTACGAGCAGTACTTC. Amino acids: CASSDPRALTYEQYF.

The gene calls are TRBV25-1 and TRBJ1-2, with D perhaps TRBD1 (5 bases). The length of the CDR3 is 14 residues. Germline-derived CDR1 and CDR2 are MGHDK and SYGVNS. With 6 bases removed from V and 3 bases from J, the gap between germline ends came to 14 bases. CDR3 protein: CASSARVWDYGYTF. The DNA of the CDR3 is TGTGCCAGCAGCGCCAGGGTTTGGGACTATGGCTACACCTTC.

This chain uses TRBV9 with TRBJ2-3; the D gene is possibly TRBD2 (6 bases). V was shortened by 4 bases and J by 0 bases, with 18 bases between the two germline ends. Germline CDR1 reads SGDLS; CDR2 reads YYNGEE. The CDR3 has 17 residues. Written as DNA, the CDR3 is TGTGCCAGCAGCCTTAGCTTTAGCGGATCTAGCACAGATACGCAGTATTTT. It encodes CASSLSFSGSSTDTQYF. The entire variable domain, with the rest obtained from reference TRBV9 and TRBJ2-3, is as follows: DSGVTQTPKHLITATGQRVTLRCSPRSGDLSVYWYQQSLDQGLQFLIQYYNGEERAKGNILERFSAQQFPDLHSELNLSSLELGDSALYFCASSLSFSGSSTDTQYFGPGTRLTVL.

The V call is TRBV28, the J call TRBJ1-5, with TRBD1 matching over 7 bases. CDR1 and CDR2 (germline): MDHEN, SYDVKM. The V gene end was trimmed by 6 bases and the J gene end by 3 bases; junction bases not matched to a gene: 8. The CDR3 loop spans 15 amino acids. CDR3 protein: CASSTDRAFNQPQHF. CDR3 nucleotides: TGTGCCAGCAGCACCGACAGGGCCTTCAATCAGCCCCAGCATTTT.

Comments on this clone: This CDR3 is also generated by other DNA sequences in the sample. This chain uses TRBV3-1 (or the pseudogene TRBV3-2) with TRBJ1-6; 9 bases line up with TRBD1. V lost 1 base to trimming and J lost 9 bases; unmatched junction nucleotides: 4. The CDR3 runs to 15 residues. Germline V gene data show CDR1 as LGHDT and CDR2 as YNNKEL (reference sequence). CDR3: CASSQGTGVSSPLHF. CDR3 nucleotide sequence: TGTGCCAGCAGCCAAGGGACAGGGGTCTCTTCACCCCTCCACTTT.

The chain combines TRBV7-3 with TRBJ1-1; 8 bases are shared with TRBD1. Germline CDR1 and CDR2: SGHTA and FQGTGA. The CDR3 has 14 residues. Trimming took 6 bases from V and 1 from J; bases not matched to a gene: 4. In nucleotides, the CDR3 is TGTGCCAGCAGACCCGGACAGGGGAACACTGAAGCTTTCTTT. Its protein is CASRPGQGNTEAFF.